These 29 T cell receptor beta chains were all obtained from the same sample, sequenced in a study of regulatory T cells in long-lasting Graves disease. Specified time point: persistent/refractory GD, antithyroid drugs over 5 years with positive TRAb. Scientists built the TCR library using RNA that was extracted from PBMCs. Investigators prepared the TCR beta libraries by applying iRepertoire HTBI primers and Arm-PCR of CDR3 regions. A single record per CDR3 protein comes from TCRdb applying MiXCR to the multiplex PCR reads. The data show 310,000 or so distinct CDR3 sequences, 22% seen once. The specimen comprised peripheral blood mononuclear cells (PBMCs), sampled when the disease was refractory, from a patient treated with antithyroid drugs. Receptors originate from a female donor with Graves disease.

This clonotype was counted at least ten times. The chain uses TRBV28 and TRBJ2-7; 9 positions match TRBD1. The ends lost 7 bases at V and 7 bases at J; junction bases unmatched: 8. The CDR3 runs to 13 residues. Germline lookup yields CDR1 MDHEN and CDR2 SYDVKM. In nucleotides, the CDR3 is TGTGCCAGCAAAGACAGGGGGGGTATGGAGCAGTACTTC. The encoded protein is CASKDRGGMEQYF.

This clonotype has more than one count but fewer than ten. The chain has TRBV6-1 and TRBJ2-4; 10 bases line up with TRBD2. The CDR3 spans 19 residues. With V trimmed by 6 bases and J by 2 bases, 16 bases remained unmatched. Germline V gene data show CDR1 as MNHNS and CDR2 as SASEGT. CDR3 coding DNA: TGTGCCAGCAGCCCCGCTCTTCTCCTAGCGGGAGATCCCAAAAACATTCAGTACTTC. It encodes CASSPALLLAGDPKNIQYF.

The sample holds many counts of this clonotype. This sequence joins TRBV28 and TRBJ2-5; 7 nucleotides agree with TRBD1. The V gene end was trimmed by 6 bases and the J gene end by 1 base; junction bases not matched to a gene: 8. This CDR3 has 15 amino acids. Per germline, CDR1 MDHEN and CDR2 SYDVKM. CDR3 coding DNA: TGTGCCAGCAGATATACAGGGGCCATCCAAGAGACCCAGTACTTC. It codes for CASRYTGAIQETQYF.

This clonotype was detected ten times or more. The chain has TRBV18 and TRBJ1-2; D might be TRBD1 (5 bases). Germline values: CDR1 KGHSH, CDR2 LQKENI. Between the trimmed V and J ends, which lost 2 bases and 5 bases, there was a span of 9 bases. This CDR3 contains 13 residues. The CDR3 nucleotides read TGTGCCAGCTCACCAGAAACAGGTTATGGCTACACCTTC. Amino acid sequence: CASSPETGYGYTF.

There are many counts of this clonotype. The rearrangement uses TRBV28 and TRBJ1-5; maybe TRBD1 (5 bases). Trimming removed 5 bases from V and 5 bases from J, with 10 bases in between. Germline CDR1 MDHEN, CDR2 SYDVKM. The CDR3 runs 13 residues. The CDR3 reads CASSTGPYQPQHF. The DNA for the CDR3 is TGTGCCAGCAGTACAGGTCCCTATCAGCCCCAGCATTTT.

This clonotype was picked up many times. The CDR3 nucleotides read TGTGCCTGGGGCCAGGAGAACACTGAAGCTTTCTTT. As protein: CAWGQENTEAFF. The rearrangement uses TRBV30 and TRBJ1-1; D remains ambiguous. V gave up 5 bases and J gave up 1 base, with 8 bases separating them. The CDR3 totals 12 residues. The germline V gene has CDR1 GTSNPN and CDR2 SVGIG (reference sequence).

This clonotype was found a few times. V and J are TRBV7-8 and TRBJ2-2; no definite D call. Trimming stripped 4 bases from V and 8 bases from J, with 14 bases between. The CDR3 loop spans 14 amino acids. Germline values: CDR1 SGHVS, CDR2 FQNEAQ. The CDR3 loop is CASSSTGGVGELFF. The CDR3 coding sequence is TGTGCCAGCAGCTCAACCGGTGGGGTTGGGGAGCTGTTTTTT. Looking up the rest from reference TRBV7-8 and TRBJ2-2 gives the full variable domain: GAGVSQSPRYKVAKRGQDVALRCDPISGHVSLFWYQQALGQGPEFLTYFQNEAQLDKSGLPSDRFFAERPEGSVSTLKIQRTQQEDSAVYLCASSSTGGVGELFFGEGSRLTVL.

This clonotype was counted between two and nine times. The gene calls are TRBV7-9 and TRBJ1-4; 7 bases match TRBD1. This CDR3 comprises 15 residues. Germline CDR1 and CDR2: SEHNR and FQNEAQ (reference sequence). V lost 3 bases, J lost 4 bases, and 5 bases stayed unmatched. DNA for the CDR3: TGTGCCAGCAGCTTCGGACAGGAGAGTAATGAAAAACTGTTTTTT. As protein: CASSFGQESNEKLFF.

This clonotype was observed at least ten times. The CDR3 sequence is CASSLGQNSYEQYF. CDR3 in DNA: TGTGCCAGCAGTTTGGGACAGAACTCCTACGAGCAGTACTTC. This rearrangement joins TRBV12-3 or TRBV12-4 to TRBJ2-7, with TRBD1 matching 7 bases. Losses at the gene ends were 3 bases for V and 0 bases for J; bases not matched to a gene: 2. The length of the CDR3 is 14 residues.

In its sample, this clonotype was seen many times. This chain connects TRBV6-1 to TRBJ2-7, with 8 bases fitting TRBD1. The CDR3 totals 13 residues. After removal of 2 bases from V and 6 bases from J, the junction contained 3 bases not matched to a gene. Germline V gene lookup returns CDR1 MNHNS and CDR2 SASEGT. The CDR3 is CASSEQGAAEQYF. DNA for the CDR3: TGTGCCAGCAGTGAACAGGGGGCGGCCGAGCAGTACTTC.

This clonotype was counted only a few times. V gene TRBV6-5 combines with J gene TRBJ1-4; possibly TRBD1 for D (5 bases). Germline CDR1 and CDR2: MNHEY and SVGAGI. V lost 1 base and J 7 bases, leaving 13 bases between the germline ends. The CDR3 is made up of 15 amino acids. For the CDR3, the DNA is TGTGCCAGCAGTTACTTGGGCAGGGCCGGTGAAAAACTGTTTTTT. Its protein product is CASSYLGRAGEKLFF.

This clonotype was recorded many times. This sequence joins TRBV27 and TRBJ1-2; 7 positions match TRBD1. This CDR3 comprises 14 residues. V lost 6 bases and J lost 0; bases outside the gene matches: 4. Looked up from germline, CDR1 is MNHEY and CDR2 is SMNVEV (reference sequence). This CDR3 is CASRSTGTNYGYTF. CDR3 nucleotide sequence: TGTGCCAGCAGATCGACAGGGACTAACTATGGCTACACCTTC.

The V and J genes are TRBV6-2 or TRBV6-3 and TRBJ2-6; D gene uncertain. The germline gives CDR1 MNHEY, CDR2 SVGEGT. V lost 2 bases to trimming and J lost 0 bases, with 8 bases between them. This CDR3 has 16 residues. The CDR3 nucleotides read TGTGCCAGCAGTTACCCGGGTGGCTCTGGGGCCAACGTCCTGACTTTC. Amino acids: CASSYPGGSGANVLTF.

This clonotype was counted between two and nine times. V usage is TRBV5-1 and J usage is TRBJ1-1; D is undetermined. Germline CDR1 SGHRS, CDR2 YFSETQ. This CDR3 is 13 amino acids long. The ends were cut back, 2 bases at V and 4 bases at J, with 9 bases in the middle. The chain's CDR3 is CASSFDMATEAFF. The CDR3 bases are TGCGCCAGCAGCTTTGACATGGCCACTGAAGCTTTCTTT.

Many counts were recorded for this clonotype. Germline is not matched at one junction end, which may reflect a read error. The CDR3 nucleotides are TGCGCCAGCAGCCGGACCGACAGGGAGCACCCTTACGAGCAGTACTTC. Translating gives CASSRTDREHPYEQYF. The chain links TRBV7-2 to TRBJ2-7; 7 nucleotides agree with TRBD1. This CDR3 region has 16 residues. Germline CDR1 SGHTA, CDR2 FQGNSA. The whole variable domain, remainder taken from reference TRBV7-2 and TRBJ2-7, is GAGVSQSPSNKVTEKGKDVELRCDPISGHTALYWYRQSLGQGLEFLIYFQGNSAPDKSGLPSDRFSAERTGGSVSTLTIQRTQQEDSAVYLCASSRTDREHPYEQYFGPGTRLTVT.

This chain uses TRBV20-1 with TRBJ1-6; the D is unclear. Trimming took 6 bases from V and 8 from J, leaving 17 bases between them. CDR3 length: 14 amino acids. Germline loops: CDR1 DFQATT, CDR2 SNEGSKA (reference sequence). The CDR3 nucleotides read TGCAGTGCCCGACGCGGATCCGCCGATTCACCCCTCCACTTT. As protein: CSARRGSADSPLHF.

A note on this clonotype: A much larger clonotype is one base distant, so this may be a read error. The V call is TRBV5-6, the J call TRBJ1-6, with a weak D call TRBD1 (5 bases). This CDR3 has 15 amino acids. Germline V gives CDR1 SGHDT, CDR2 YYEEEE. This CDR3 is CAGSRQSSYNSPLHF. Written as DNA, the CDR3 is TGTGCCGGCAGCCGACAGAGCTCCTATAATTCACCCCTCCACTTT.

The CDR3 region has the DNA TGCAGTGCTCCCGTCCATGGAGCGGGAGTAGCCTATGAGCAGTTCTTC. Translated: CSAPVHGAGVAYEQFF. The V gene is TRBV20-1, the J gene TRBJ2-1; 8 nucleotides line up with TRBD2. J gave up 8 bases and V 5 bases, and 17 bases lay outside the gene matches. This CDR3 is 16 amino acids long. Germline V lookup: CDR1 DFQATT, CDR2 SNEGSKA (reference sequence).

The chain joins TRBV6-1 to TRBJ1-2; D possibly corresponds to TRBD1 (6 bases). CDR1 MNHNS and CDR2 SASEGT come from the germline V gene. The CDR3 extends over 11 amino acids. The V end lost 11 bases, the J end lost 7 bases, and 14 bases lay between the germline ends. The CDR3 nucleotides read TGTGCCGGAAGGGGGGTCAGTGGCTACACCTTC. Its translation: CAGRGVSGYTF.

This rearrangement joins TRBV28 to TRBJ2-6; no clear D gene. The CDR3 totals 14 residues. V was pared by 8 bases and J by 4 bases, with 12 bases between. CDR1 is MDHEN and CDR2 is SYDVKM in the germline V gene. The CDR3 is CASRRRSGANVLTF. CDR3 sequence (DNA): TGTGCCAGCCGCAGGCGTTCAGGGGCCAACGTCCTGACTTTC.

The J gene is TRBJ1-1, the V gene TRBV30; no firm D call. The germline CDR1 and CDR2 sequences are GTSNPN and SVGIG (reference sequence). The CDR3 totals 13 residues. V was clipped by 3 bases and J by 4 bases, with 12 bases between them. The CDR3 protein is CAWRGWGGTEAFF. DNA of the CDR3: TGTGCCTGGAGGGGTTGGGGAGGCACTGAAGCTTTCTTT. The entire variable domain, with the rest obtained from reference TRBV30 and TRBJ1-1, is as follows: SQTIHQWPATLVQPVGSPLSLECTVEGTSNPNLYWYRQAAGRGLQLLFYSVGIGQISSEVPQNLSASRPQDRQFILSSKKLLLSDSGFYLCAWRGWGGTEAFFGQGTRLTVV.

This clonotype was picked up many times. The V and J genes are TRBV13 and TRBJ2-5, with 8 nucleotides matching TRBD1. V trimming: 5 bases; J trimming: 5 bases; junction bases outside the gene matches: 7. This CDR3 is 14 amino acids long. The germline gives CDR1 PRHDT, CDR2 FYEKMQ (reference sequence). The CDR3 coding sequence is TGTGCCAGCAGCCTGGGGACAGGCGTTGAGACCCAGTACTTC. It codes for CASSLGTGVETQYF.

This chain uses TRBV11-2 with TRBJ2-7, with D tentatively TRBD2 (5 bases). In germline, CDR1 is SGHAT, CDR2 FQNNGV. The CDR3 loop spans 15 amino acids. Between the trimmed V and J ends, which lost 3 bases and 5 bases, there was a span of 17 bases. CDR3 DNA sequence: TGTGCCAGCAGCTTTGTGGGAGTGAACGCTAACGAGCAGTACTTC. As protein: CASSFVGVNANEQYF.

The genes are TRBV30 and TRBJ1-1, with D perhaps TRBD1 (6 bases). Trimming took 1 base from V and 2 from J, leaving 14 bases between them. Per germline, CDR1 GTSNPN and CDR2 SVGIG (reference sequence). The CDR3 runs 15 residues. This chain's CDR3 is CAWSGVGGLNTEAFF. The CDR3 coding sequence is TGTGCCTGGAGTGGGGTGGGGGGGCTTAACACTGAAGCTTTCTTT.

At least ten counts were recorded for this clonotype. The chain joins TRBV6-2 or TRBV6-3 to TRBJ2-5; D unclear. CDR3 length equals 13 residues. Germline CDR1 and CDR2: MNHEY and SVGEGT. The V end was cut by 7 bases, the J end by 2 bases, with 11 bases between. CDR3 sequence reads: CASTGRVQETQYF. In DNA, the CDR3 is TGTGCCAGCACAGGACGGGTTCAAGAGACCCAGTACTTC.

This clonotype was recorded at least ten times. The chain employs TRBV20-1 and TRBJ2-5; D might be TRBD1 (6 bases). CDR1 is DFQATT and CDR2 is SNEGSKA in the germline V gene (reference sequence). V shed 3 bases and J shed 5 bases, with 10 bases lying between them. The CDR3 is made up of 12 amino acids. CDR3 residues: CSASQGRETQYF. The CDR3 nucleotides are TGCAGTGCTAGTCAGGGGCGCGAGACCCAGTACTTC.

The CDR3 loop reads CASSLTSRGTGELFF. CDR3 nucleotides: TGTGCCAGCAGCTTAACGAGTAGGGGCACCGGGGAGCTGTTTTTT. V and J are TRBV7-3 and TRBJ2-2; TRBD1 might be the D (5 bases). The V end lost 0 bases, the J end lost 4 bases, and 9 bases lay between the germline ends. CDR1 and CDR2 (germline): SGHTA, FQGTGA. The CDR3 spans 15 residues.

Written as DNA, the CDR3 is TGCAGTGTCTGGGCCGAAACTGAAGCTTTCTTT. This sequence encodes CSVWAETEAFF. The J gene is TRBJ1-1, the V gene TRBV20-1; unclear D gene. Germline assignment: CDR1 DFQATT and CDR2 SNEGSKA (reference sequence). CDR3 length: 11 amino acids. V lost 7 bases and J 5 bases, leaving 11 bases between the germline ends.

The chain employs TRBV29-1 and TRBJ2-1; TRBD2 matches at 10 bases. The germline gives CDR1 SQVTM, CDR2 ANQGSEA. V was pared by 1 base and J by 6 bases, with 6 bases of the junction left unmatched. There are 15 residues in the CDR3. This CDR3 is CSVEAAGGPANEQFF. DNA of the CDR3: TGCAGCGTTGAAGCAGCGGGAGGGCCGGCCAATGAGCAGTTCTTC.